The sequence of this T cell receptor (beta chain) was determined in a study of cytomegalovirus exposure and HLA in healthy donors. Broader study findings: For TCR beta chains, V- and J-gene trimming was later linked to a missense DCLRE1C variant. Per a later analysis, about 17,000 TCR beta sequences showed association with HLA alleles at 0.05 false discovery rate. The study listed under 200 cytomegalovirus-associated TCR beta chains.

V lost 0 bases to trimming and J lost 3 bases; unmatched junction nucleotides: 1. Germline V gene lookup returns CDR1 MDHEN and CDR2 SYDVKM. The CDR3 totals 15 residues. A word on this clone: Its antigen remains unknown.

Amplification used 60 Vbeta primers and 13 Jbeta primers. TCRdb's table, derived via immunoSEQ multiplex PCR, lists solely in-frame clones and lacks some. The sample lists some 120,000 clones; roughly 80% were seen once. Sequenced sample: PBMCs. V is TRBV28 and J is TRBJ1-5; 8 bases are a match to TRBD1. The source is a woman aged 35 to 49 in good health and CMV-seronegative. The CDR3 sequence: CASSLWQGANQPQHF. In DNA form, the CDR3 reads TGTGCCAGCAGTTTATGGCAGGGGGCCAATCAGCCCCAGCATTTT.